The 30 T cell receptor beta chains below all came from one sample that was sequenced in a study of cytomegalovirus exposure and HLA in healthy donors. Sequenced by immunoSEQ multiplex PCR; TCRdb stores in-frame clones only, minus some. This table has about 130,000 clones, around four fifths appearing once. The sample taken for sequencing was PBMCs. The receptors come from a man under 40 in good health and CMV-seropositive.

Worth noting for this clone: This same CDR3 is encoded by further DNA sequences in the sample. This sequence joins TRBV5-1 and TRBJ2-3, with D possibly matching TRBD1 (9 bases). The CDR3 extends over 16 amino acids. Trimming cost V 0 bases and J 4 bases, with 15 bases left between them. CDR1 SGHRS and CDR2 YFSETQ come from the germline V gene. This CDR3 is CASSLDSGTGPDTQYF. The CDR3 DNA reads TGCGCCAGCAGCTTGGATAGCGGGACAGGGCCAGATACGCAGTATTTT.

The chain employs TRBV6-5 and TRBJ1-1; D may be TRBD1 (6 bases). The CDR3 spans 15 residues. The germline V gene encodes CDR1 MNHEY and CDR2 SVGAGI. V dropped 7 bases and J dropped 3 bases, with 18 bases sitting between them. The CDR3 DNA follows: TGTGCCAGCACCCCGTCCCAGGGGTATTACACTGAAGCTTTCTTT. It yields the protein CASTPSQGYYTEAFF.

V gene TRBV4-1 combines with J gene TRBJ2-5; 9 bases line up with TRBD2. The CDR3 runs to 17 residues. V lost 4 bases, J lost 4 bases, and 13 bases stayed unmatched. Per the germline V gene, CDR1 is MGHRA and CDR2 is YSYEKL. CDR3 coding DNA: TGCGCCAGCAGCCCGGGGGGGCGGGAGGGCCCTTCAGAGACCCAGTACTTC. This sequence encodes CASSPGGREGPSETQYF.

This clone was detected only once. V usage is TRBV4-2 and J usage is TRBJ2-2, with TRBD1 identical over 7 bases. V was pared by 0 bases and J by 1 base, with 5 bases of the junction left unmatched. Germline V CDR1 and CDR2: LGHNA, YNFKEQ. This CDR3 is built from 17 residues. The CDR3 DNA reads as TGTGCCAGCAGCCAAGATGAGGGGGCTGGGAACACCGGGGAGCTGTTTTTT. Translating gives CASSQDEGAGNTGELFF.

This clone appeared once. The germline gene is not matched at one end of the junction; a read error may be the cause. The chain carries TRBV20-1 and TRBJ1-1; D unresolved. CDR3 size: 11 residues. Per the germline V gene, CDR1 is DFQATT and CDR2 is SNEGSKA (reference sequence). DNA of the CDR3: TGCAGTGCTAGAGAGAACACCGAAGCTTTCTTT. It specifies CSARENTEAFF.

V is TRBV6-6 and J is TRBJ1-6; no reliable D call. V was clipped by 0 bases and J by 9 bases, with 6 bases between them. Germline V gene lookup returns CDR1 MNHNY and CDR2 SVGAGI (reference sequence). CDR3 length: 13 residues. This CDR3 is CASSYSRRSPLHF. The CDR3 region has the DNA TGTGCCAGCAGTTACTCGAGGCGTTCACCCCTCCACTTT.

In DNA, the CDR3 is TGTGCCAGCAGCTTAAACTCTGGGACAGGGATAACTGAAGCTTTCTTT. Its protein product is CASSLNSGTGITEAFF. The rearrangement uses TRBV7-3 and TRBJ1-1; TRBD1 aligns across 9 bases. Germline V lookup: CDR1 SGHTA, CDR2 FQGTGA. V trimming: 1 base; J trimming: 5 bases; junction bases outside the gene matches: 8. The CDR3 spans 16 residues. Drawing the rest from reference TRBV7-3 and TRBJ1-1, the complete variable domain is GAGVSQTPSNKVTEKGKYVELRCDPISGHTALYWYRQSLGQGPEFLIYFQGTGAADDSGLPNDRFFAVRPEGSVSTLKIQRTERGDSAVYLCASSLNSGTGITEAFFGQGTRLTVV.

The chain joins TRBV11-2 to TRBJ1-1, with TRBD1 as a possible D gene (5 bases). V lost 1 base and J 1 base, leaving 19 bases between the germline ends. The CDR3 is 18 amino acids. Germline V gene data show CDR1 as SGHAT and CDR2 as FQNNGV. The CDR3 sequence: CASSLGGGRARWNTEAFF. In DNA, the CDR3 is TGTGCCAGCAGCTTAGGGGGAGGCAGGGCGAGGTGGAACACTGAAGCTTTCTTT.

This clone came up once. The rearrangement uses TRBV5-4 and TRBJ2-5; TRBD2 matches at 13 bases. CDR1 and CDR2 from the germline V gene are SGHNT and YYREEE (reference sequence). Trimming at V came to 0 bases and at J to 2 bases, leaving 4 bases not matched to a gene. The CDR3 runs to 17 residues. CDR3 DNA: TGTGCCAGCAGCTTGGGGGGACTAGCGGGGAAACAAGAGACCCAGTACTTC. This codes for CASSLGGLAGKQETQYF. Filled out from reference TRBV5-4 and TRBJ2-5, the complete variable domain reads ETGVTQSPTHLIKTRGQQVTLRCSSQSGHNTVSWYQQALGQGPQFIFQYYREEENGRGNFPPRFSGLQFPNYSSELNVNALELDDSALYLCASSLGGLAGKQETQYFGPGTRLLVL.

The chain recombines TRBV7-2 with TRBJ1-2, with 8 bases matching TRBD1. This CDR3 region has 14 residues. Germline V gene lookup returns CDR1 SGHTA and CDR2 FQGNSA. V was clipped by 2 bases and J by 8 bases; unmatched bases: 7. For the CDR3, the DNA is TGTGCCAGCAGCTTATATGGGACAGGAGACGGCTACACCTTC. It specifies CASSLYGTGDGYTF. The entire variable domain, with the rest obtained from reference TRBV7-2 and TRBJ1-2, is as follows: GAGVSQSPSNKVTEKGKDVELRCDPISGHTALYWYRQSLGQGLEFLIYFQGNSAPDKSGLPSDRFSAERTGGSVSTLTIQRTQQEDSAVYLCASSLYGTGDGYTFGSGTRLTVV.

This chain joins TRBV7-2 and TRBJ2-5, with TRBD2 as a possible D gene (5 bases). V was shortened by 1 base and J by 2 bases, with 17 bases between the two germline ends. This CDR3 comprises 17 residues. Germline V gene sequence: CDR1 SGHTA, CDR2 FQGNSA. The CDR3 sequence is CASSLDPIGRGQETQYF. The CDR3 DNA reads TGTGCCAGCAGCTTAGACCCCATCGGTCGCGGGCAAGAGACCCAGTACTTC.

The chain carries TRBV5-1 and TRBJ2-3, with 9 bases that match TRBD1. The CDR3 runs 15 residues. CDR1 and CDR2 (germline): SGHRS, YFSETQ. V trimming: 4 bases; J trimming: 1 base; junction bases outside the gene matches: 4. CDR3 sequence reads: CASSDRDRGTDTQYF. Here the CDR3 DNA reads TGCGCCAGCAGCGACCGGGACAGGGGCACAGATACGCAGTATTTT.

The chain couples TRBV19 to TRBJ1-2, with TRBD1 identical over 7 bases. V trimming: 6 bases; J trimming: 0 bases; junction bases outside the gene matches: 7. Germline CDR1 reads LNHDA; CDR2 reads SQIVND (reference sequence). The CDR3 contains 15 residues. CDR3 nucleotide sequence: TGTGCCAGTAGCTACCTCGGGACAGCTAACTATGGCTACACCTTC. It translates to CASSYLGTANYGYTF.

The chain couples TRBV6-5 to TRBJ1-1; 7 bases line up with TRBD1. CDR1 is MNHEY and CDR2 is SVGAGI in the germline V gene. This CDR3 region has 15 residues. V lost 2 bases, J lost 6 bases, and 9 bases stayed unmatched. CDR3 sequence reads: CASSYNRGLGAEAFF. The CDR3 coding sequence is TGTGCCAGCAGTTACAACAGGGGCCTGGGCGCTGAAGCTTTCTTT.

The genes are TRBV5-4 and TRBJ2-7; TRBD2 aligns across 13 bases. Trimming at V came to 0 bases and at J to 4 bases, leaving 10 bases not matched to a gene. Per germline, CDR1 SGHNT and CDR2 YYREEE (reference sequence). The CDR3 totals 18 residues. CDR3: CASSLGLAGGPAEYEQYF. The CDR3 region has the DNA TGTGCCAGCAGCTTGGGACTAGCGGGGGGCCCGGCAGAGTACGAGCAGTACTTC.

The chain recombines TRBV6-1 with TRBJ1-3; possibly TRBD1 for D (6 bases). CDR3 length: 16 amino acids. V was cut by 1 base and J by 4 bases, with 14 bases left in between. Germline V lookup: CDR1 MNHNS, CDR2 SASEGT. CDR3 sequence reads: CASSEGYRVSGNTIYF. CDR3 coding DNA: TGTGCCAGCAGTGAAGGGTACAGGGTATCCGGAAACACCATATATTTT.

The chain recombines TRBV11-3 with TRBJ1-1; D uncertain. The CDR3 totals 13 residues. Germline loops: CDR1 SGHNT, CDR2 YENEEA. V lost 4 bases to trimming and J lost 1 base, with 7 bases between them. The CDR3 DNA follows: TGTGCCAGCAGCTCCACAAGGAACACTGAAGCTTTCTTT. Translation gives CASSSTRNTEAFF.

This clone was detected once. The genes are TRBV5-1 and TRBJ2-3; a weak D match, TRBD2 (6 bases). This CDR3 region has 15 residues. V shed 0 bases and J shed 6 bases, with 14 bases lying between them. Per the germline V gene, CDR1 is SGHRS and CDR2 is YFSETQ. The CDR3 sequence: CASSLGGGRGDTQYF. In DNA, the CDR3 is TGCGCCAGCAGCTTGGGGGGAGGAAGAGGGGATACGCAGTATTTT.

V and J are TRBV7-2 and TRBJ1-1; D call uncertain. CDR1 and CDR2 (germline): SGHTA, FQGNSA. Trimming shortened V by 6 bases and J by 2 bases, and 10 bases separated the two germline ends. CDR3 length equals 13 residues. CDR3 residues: CASSSIANTEAFF. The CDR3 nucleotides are TGTGCCAGCAGTTCCATAGCCAACACTGAAGCTTTCTTT.

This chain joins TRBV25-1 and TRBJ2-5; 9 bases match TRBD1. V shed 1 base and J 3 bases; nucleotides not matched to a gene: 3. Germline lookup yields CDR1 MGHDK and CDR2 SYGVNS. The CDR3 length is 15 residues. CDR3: CASSELQGAKETQYF. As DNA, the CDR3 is TGTGCCAGCAGTGAATTACAGGGGGCGAAAGAGACCCAGTACTTC.

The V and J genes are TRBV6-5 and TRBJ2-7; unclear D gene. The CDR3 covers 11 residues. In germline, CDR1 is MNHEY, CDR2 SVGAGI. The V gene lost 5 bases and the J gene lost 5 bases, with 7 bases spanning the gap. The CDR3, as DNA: TGTGCCAGCAGTACCCGAGACGAGCAGTACTTC. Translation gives CASSTRDEQYF.

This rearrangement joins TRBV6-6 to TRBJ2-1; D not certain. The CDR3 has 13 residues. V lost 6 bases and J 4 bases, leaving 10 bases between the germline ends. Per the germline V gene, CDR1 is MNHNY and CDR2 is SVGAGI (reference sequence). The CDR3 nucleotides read TGTGCCAGCAGCCCGACTGTGTACAATGAGCAGTTCTTC. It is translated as CASSPTVYNEQFF.

CDR3 coding DNA: TGTGCCAGCTCTAGAGCCTACTCCTACGAGCAGTACTTC. It yields the protein CASSRAYSYEQYF. This rearrangement joins TRBV7-9 to TRBJ2-7; D is undetermined. Germline V gene sequence: CDR1 SEHNR, CDR2 FQNEAQ (reference sequence). CDR3 length: 13 residues. V lost 8 bases, J lost 0 bases, and 11 bases lay in between.

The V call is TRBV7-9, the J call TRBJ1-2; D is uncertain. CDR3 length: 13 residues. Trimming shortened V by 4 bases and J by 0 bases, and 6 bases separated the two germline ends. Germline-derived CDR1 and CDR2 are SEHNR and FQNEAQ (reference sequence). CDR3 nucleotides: TGTGCCAGCAGCTACAGTACTAACTATGGCTACACCTTC. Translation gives CASSYSTNYGYTF.

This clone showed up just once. CDR3 DNA sequence: TGTGCCAGCAGCGTAGACGACAGGGGGACCTACAATGAGCAGTTCTTC. It encodes CASSVDDRGTYNEQFF. The rearrangement joins TRBV9 to TRBJ2-1, with 9 bases fitting TRBD1. Per the germline V gene, CDR1 is SGDLS and CDR2 is YYNGEE. V gave up 0 bases and J gave up 2 bases; unmatched junction bases: 3. CDR3 length equals 16 residues.

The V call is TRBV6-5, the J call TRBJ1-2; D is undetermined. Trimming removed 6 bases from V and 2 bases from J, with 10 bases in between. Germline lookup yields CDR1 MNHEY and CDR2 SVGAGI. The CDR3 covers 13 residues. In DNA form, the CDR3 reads TGTGCCAGCAGGTCCCTTCTAAACTATGGCTACACCTTC. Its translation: CASRSLLNYGYTF.

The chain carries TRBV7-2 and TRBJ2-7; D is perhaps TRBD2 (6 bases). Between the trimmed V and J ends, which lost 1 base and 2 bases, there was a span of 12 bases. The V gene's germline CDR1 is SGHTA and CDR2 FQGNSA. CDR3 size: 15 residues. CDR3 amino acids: CASSLEVSGPYEQYF. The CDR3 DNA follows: TGTGCCAGCAGCTTAGAAGTTAGCGGCCCCTACGAGCAGTACTTC.

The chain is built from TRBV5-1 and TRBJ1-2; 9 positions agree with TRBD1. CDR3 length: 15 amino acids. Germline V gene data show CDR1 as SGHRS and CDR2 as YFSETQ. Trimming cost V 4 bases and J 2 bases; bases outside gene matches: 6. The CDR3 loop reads CASSIGQGTNYGYTF. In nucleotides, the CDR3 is TGCGCCAGCAGCATCGGACAGGGGACGAACTATGGCTACACCTTC.

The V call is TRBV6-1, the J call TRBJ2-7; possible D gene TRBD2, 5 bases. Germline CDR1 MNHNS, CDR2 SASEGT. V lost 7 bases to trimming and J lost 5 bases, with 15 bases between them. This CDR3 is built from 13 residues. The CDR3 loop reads CASTRTRAHEQYF. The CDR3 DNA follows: TGTGCCAGCACCCGAACTAGGGCTCACGAGCAGTACTTC.

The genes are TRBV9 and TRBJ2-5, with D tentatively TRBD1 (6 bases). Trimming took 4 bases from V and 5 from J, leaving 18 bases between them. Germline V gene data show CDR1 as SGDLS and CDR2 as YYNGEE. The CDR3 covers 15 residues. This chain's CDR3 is CASSPGQLIVETQYF. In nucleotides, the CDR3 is TGTGCCAGCAGCCCAGGACAGTTAATTGTTGAGACCCAGTACTTC.